The sequence of this TCR beta chain was determined in a study of pediatric ulcerative colitis. Background on the study: Ulcerative colitis patients had pancolitis or left-sided colitis, with confirming histology. Study findings and constraints: Ulcerative colitis patients shared more blood-rectal clones than controls. No controls had the two rectal clonotypes shared by ulcerative colitis patients.

CDR3 size: 17 residues. Germline trimming cut 1 base from V and 6 bases from J; bases unmatched to any gene: 12. Per germline, CDR1 SGHTA and CDR2 FQGNSA. Data came from immunoSEQ multiplex PCR; TCRdb stores just in-frame clones and leaves some out. The sample lists tens of thousands of clones; roughly nine tenths were seen once. Remarks on this clone: The antigen is not known.

Ulcerative colitis patients received no immunosuppressive medication before the diagnostic colonoscopy. Sequenced sample: blood. This receptor was taken from a boy under 18 with severe ulcerative colitis. V gene TRBV7-2 combines with J gene TRBJ2-3; 8 nucleotides agree with TRBD2. The CDR3 spells CASSLVPSAGDGDTQYF. In nucleotides, the CDR3 is TGTGCCAGCAGCTTAGTGCCGTCAGCGGGAGATGGGGATACGCAGTATTTT. Variable domain in full (rest from reference TRBV7-2 and TRBJ2-3): GAGVSQSPSNKVTEKGKDVELRCDPISGHTALYWYRQSLGQGLEFLIYFQGNSAPDKSGLPSDRFSAERTGGSVSTLTIQRTQQEDSAVYLCASSLVPSAGDGDTQYFGPGTRLTVL.